This T cell receptor (beta chain) was profiled in a study of blood T cell repertoires in COVID-19. For the study at large: Nucleic acid was either cDNA or gDNA, and it came from T cells, B-cell-depleted T cells, or PBMCs.

Trimming removed 4 bases at V and 4 bases at J, with 9 bases between. CDR1 and CDR2 from the germline V gene are SGHDN and FVKESK. This CDR3 contains 13 residues. Per the original data handling: Amplification from reference gene primers served as the basis for estimated nucleated cell counts. Here immunoSEQ multiplex PCR was the method, and the copy in TCRdb shows in-frame clones only, minus some. V and J calls and clone size are those listed in that table; D and trimming were worked out from the DNA. Here the sample spans 95,000 to 150,000 clones, 78% being singletons. The TCR was taken from a man between 65 and 80 years old with acute or convalescent COVID-19. The sample comprised peripheral blood. V and J are TRBV14 and TRBJ2-3; unclear D gene. The CDR3 loop is CASSRNLADTQYF. The CDR3 DNA reads TGTGCCAGCAGCCGGAACCTAGCAGATACGCAGTATTTT.